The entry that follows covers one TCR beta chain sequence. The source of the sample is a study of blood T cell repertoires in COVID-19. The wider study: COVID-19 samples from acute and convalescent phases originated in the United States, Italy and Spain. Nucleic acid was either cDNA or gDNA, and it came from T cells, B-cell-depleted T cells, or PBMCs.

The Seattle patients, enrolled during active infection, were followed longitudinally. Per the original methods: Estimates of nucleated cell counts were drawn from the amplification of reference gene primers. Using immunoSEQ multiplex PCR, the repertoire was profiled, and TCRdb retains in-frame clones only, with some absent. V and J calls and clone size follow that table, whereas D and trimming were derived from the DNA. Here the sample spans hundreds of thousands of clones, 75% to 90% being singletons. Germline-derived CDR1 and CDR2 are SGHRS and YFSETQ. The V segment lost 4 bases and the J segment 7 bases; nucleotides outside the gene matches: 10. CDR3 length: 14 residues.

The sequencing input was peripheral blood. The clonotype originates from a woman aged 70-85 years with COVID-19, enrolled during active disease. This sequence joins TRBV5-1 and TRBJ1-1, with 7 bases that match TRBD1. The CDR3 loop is CASSGPQGRDEAFF. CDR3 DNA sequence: TGCGCCAGCAGCGGCCCACAGGGGCGGGATGAAGCTTTCTTT.